This T cell receptor beta chain was obtained from a study of shared clonotypes between healthy human individuals (dated by TCRdb to the early 2020s). At the level of the whole study: The cohort included three men and a couple of women between 18 and 49 years of age. For each donor, CD4 naive and CD4 memory were each given three plates, CD8 naive was given two plates, and CD8 memory was given one plate. Blood TCR repertoires of a handful of healthy adults were deeply sequenced to estimate repertoire size and the extent of clonotype sharing between individuals. Different laboratories and diverse techniques were used to prepare libraries and sequence TCR repertoires, to increase sequencing depth and limit assay-specific biases. Per donor, leukapheresis produced somewhere between about 0.9 and 9.5 billion PBMCs.

Spanning cysteine to phenylalanine, the CDR3 consists of 16 amino acids. Of the read, only the CDR3 DNA is kept; its 48 bases are in frame from base 1. The V and J ends are trimmed by 0 bases and 5 bases, leaving 17 bases between them. Based on the germline V gene, the CDR1 and CDR2 sequences are SGHRS and YFSETQ. Donors were healthy HIV-negative adults with no recently reported acute infections or vaccinations. Only Caucasian adults living in Nashville, Tennessee, USA were represented among the donors. CD4+ T cells were enriched by magnetic negative selection, after which naive cells were positively selected on CD45RA and the negative fraction was taken as the memory subset. After blood collection by leukapheresis, PBMCs were isolated using Ficoll-Histopaque density gradient centrifugation and then cryopreserved in the vapor phase of liquid nitrogen. Purity and quantity of every magnetically sorted T cell population were checked by analytical flow cytometry. Genomic DNA was isolated from each sorted fraction and quantified by UV absorbance on a Nanodrop 2000c.

The paper as a whole reports these results and caveats: Higher generation probabilities were observed for clonotypes shared by all four sorted-subset donors than for non-shared clonotypes. Rarefaction of sorted-subset datasets indicated incomplete sequencing despite the large sequencing depth. Only blood was sampled, and tissue TCR repertoires likely differ from those in blood. The small number of donors limited the genetic and exposure-history diversity represented. Pairwise subsampling led to the expectation that sequencing depth would affect the degree of clonotype sharing among donors. When a few donors were compared, the shared fraction of clonotypes was roughly 4.8% for naive CD4, roughly 3.4% for naive CD8, more than 2% for memory CD4, and 0.35% to 0.4% for memory CD8. Naive subsets generally had larger estimated clonotype richness than memory subsets did.

For this clone: Its antigen is not yet known. No much larger clonotype is one base removed from it; base qualities were not supplied.

Using the deep immunoSEQ assay, TCR CDR3 regions were amplified from genomic DNA by multiplex PCR. Extracted genomic DNA from each cell subset was distributed evenly across all wells of several immunoSEQ 96-well plates, and each plate was treated as a replicate. For sorted subsets, about 200 ng genomic DNA, equal to about 30,000 T cell genomes, was loaded into each replicate PCR. Purified libraries were quantified with a Qubit 3.0 fluorometer, sized on a Bioanalyzer 2100, and re-quantified with the KAPA Library Quantification kit. Every immunoSEQ 96-well plate was sequenced on a dedicated single-read 150-cycle Illumina NextSeq 550 flow cell. The study's own analysis went as follows. Because the immunoSEQ output included only junctional sequences and no quality scores, the filtering could not be the same as the filtering used for full-length reads. To assign V/J genes and CDR3, sequences were annotated using PyIR, a Python wrapper for IgBLAST v1.9, with IMGT germline references. Reads with weak V/J assignments (E-value above 1e-6), missing CDR3, stop codons, out-of-frame junctions, or ambiguous translated residues were removed. V3J clonotypes were defined by identical inferred V gene, J gene, and CDR3 amino acid sequence. The percentage overlap between two repertoires was calculated by dividing the number of shared unique clonotypes by the size of the smaller repertoire. RTK rarefaction, the Chao1 estimator, and Recon v2.1 estimates of unobserved clonotypes were used to assess repertoire richness. Generation probabilities for all TCRbeta clonotypes obtained by the gDNA method from four donors were computed using OLGA. TCRdb stores this immuneACCESS table with in-frame sequences only. Part of the clones is absent; in the studies checked, under half of the shortfall reflects unresolved V genes, and no reason is known for the rest. That table supplies the V and J calls and clone size; D and trimming were determined from the DNA. The sample table contains 950,000 to 1,300,000 clones; only one count was recorded for about 77% of them. Jointly, the top ten make up over 1.3% of the sample.

The specimen was memory CD4+ T cells sorted from blood. Interpreted using the paper, the cell subset or site label stands for: CD45RA-negative fraction. This sequence uses TRBV5-1 and TRBJ1-1; the D gene is perhaps TRBD1, from 5 matching bases. This clonotype was sampled from a man in his late teens or twenties in good health. The DNA sequence reads TGCGCCAGCAGCTTGGAAACTGTCAGGGTGGGAACTGAAGCTTTCTTT. This translates into CASSLETVRVGTEAFF.